The 19 T cell receptor beta chains below all came from one sample that was sequenced in a study of blood T cell repertoires in COVID-19. The data were produced by immunoSEQ multiplex PCR, yet TCRdb's version contains in-frame clones alone and is incomplete. The sample consists of 150,000 or so clones, 81% of them appearing once. Input material: PBMCs or T cells enriched from blood (not recorded which). Receptor source: a woman in her thirties or forties with acute COVID-19.

This chain joins TRBV28 and TRBJ2-5; D unresolved. Trimming shortened V by 6 bases and J by 1 base, and 3 bases separated the two germline ends. The germline gives CDR1 MDHEN, CDR2 SYDVKM. This CDR3 has 11 amino acids. In DNA form, the CDR3 reads TGTGCCAGCAGGAGCCAAGAGACCCAGTACTTC. Its protein is CASRSQETQYF.

J is TRBJ2-1 and V is TRBV10-3; 8 positions agree with TRBD2. Trimming cost V 6 bases and J 5 bases; bases outside gene matches: 3. CDR3 length: 13 residues. CDR1 and CDR2 from the germline V gene are ENHRY and SYGVKD. DNA for the CDR3: TGTGCCATCAGCGGGACTAGTAACAATGAGCAGTTCTTC. Its protein product is CAISGTSNNEQFF.

This chain links TRBV14 with TRBJ2-1; 10 nucleotides agree with TRBD2. Looked up from germline, CDR1 is SGHDN and CDR2 is FVKESK. V lost 2 bases and J lost 6; bases outside the gene matches: 1. The CDR3 sequence is 14 residues long. This CDR3 reads CASSQRLAGNEQFF. The CDR3 nucleotides read TGTGCCAGCAGCCAAAGACTAGCGGGCAATGAGCAGTTCTTC.

The chain employs TRBV27 and TRBJ2-7, with 11 bases fitting TRBD2. This CDR3 spans 14 amino acids. Germline V CDR1 and CDR2: MNHEY, SMNVEV (reference sequence). V dropped 6 bases and J dropped 2; count of bases not matched to a gene: 3. The CDR3 DNA reads TGTGCCAGCAGGACTAGCGGGACTCCCTACGAGCAGTACGTC. This sequence encodes CASRTSGTPYEQYV.

CDR3 in amino acids: CASSLGQFYEQYF. For the CDR3, the DNA is TGTGCCAGCAGCCTGGGACAGTTCTACGAGCAGTACTTC. The V gene is TRBV5-6, the J gene TRBJ2-7; 7 bases fit TRBD1. The CDR3 runs 13 residues. CDR1 SGHDT and CDR2 YYEEEE come from the germline V gene. Trimming removed 4 bases from V and 3 bases from J; junction bases left unmatched: 4. Full variable domain (remainder filled in from reference TRBV5-6 and TRBJ2-7): DAGVTQSPTHLIKTRGQQVTLRCSPKSGHDTVSWYQQALGQGPQFIFQYYEEEERQRGNFPDRFSGHQFPNYSSELNVNALLLGDSALYLCASSLGQFYEQYFGPGTRLTVT.

The rearrangement links TRBV14 to TRBJ2-7; D is possibly TRBD2 (5 bases). The V and J ends lost 4 bases and 0 bases respectively, with 13 bases between them. The CDR3 runs to 15 residues. Germline CDR1 and CDR2: SGHDN and FVKESK. The CDR3 here is CASSPRRNPSYEQYF. For the CDR3, the DNA is TGTGCCAGCAGCCCCCGGAGGAACCCCTCCTACGAGCAGTACTTC.

This chain joins TRBV9 and TRBJ2-2; 10 nucleotides align to TRBD2. Germline V gene data show CDR1 as SGDLS and CDR2 as YYNGEE. The length of the CDR3 is 13 residues. The ends lost 6 bases at V and 4 bases at J; junction bases unmatched: 0. The CDR3 protein is CASTSGSTGELFF. CDR3 DNA sequence: TGTGCCAGCACTAGCGGGAGCACCGGGGAGCTGTTTTTT.

The chain has TRBV7-2 and TRBJ1-4; TRBD1 agrees at 7 bases. The germline gives CDR1 SGHTA, CDR2 FQGNSA. The V gene end was trimmed by 3 bases and the J gene end by 8 bases; junction bases not matched to a gene: 3. This CDR3 region has 13 residues. CDR3 region: CASSFATGEKLFF. The CDR3 DNA is TGTGCCAGCAGCTTCGCGACAGGGGAAAAACTGTTTTTT.

Many counts were recorded for this clone. The chain couples TRBV9 to TRBJ2-7; D perhaps matches TRBD2 (6 bases). CDR1 is SGDLS and CDR2 is YYNGEE in the germline V gene. V lost 0 bases to trimming and J lost 2 bases, with 12 bases between them. The CDR3 sequence is 15 residues long. The CDR3 here is CASSVEVGGTYEQYF. CDR3 coding DNA: TGTGCCAGCAGCGTAGAGGTGGGAGGCACCTACGAGCAGTACTTC.

This chain uses TRBV2 with TRBJ1-1; 8 nucleotides align to TRBD1. The CDR3 consists of 13 residues. The germline V gene encodes CDR1 SNHLY and CDR2 FYNNEI. V dropped 4 bases and J dropped 11; count of bases not matched to a gene: 9. The CDR3 region is CASSGGQGAMAFF. The CDR3 DNA reads TGTGCCAGCAGTGGCGGGCAGGGGGCTATGGCTTTCTTT.

The chain couples TRBV3-1 (or the pseudogene TRBV3-2) to TRBJ2-1, with 9 bases lining up with TRBD1. The germline V gene has CDR1 LGHDT and CDR2 YNNKEL (reference sequence). V was pared by 5 bases and J by 7 bases, with 6 bases of the junction left unmatched. The CDR3 contains 14 residues. In DNA form, the CDR3 reads TGTGCCAGCAGCAGGAGCGGGACAGGGAATGAGCAGTTCTTC. Residues: CASSRSGTGNEQFF.

V gene TRBV3-1 (or the pseudogene TRBV3-2) combines with J gene TRBJ2-7, with 7 bases identical to TRBD2. The length of the CDR3 is 12 residues. J lost 6 bases, V lost 4 bases, and 3 bases had no gene match. Germline CDR1 and CDR2: LGHDT and YNNKEL (reference sequence). This chain's CDR3 is CASSPSGIEQYV. In nucleotides, the CDR3 is TGTGCCAGCAGCCCGAGCGGGATCGAGCAGTACGTC.

V and J are TRBV7-9 and TRBJ1-2; D is perhaps TRBD1 (5 bases). Trimming stripped 2 bases from V and 4 bases from J, with 8 bases between. The CDR3 loop spans 13 amino acids. Germline-derived CDR1 and CDR2 are SEHNR and FQNEAQ (reference sequence). CDR3 loop: CASSLTGFYGYTF. The CDR3 DNA follows: TGTGCCAGCAGCTTAACAGGATTCTATGGCTACACCTTC.

This clone was seen a handful of times. The chain uses TRBV13 and TRBJ2-1; 10 bases are shared with TRBD2. From germline, CDR1 is PRHDT and CDR2 FYEKMQ (reference sequence). Trimming at V came to 5 bases and at J to 0 bases, leaving 10 bases not matched to a gene. This CDR3 comprises 18 residues. CDR3 amino acids: CASSPVSSGRSSYNEQFF. The DNA for the CDR3 is TGTGCCAGCAGCCCCGTGAGTAGCGGGAGGAGCTCCTACAATGAGCAGTTCTTC.

The chain joins TRBV6-5 to TRBJ2-3; D remains ambiguous. V gave up 4 bases and J gave up 0 bases, with 8 bases separating them. Germline values: CDR1 MNHEY, CDR2 SVGAGI. The CDR3 contains 14 residues. CDR3 bases: TGTGCCAGCAGTTTCCTAGTGAGCACAGATACGCAGTATTTT. As protein: CASSFLVSTDTQYF.

The rearrangement links TRBV7-9 to TRBJ2-1; D may be TRBD2 (5 bases). Germline V CDR1 and CDR2: SEHNR, FQNEAQ (reference sequence). This CDR3 region has 15 residues. Trimming shortened V by 3 bases and J by 7 bases, and 16 bases separated the two germline ends. Here the CDR3 reads CASSFDSPLANEQFF. CDR3 in DNA: TGTGCCAGCAGCTTCGACTCTCCCTTAGCGAATGAGCAGTTCTTC.

This clone was seen a handful of times. The J gene is TRBJ2-7, the V gene TRBV5-1; 12 nucleotides align to TRBD2. CDR3 length: 20 residues. Germline CDR1 reads SGHRS; CDR2 reads YFSETQ. The J segment lost 0 bases and the V segment lost 2 bases, leaving 15 bases of the junction unmatched. The CDR3 coding sequence is TGCGCCAGCAGCTTTTGGGTCTTTAGCCTAGCGGGAGGGCCCTCCTACGAGCAGTACGTC. Its protein is CASSFWVFSLAGGPSYEQYV.

This sequence joins TRBV6-5 and TRBJ2-7; TRBD2 is a possible D gene (6 bases). Germline-derived CDR1 and CDR2 are MNHEY and SVGAGI. The length of the CDR3 is 12 residues. V lost 6 bases, J lost 7 bases, and 13 bases lay in between. CDR3 loop: CASSPRREEQYF. CDR3 bases: TGTGCCAGCAGCCCGCGGAGGGAGGAGCAGTACTTC.

The V and J genes are TRBV9 and TRBJ2-2, with D perhaps matching TRBD1 (6 bases). V was clipped by 3 bases and J by 3 bases, with 9 bases between them. The CDR3 loop spans 14 amino acids. Germline lookup yields CDR1 SGDLS and CDR2 YYNGEE. The CDR3 sequence: CASSADSYTGELFF. In nucleotides, the CDR3 is TGTGCCAGCAGCGCGGACAGTTACACCGGGGAGCTGTTTTTT.